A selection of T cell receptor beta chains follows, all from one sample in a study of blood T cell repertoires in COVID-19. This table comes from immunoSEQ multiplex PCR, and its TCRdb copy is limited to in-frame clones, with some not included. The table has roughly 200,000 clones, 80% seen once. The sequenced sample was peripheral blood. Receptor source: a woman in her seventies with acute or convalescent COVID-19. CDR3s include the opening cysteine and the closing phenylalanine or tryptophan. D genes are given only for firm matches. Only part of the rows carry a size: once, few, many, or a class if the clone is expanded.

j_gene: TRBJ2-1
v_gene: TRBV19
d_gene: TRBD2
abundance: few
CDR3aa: CASSMYSGGYNEQFF
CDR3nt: TGTGCCAGTAGTATGTATAGCGGGGGGTACAATGAGCAGTTCTTC

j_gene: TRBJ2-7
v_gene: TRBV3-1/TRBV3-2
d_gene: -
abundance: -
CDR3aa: CASSPGGFYEQYF
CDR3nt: TGTGCCAGCAGCCCCGGAGGGTTCTACGAGCAGTACTTC

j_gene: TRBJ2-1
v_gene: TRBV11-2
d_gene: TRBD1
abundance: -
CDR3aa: CASSPTGPGGEQFF
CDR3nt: TGTGCCAGCAGCCCGACAGGGCCAGGGGGTGAGCAGTTCTTC

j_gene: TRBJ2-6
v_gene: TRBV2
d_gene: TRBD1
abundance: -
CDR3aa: CASSDRGSGANVLTF
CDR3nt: TGTGCCAGCAGTGACAGGGGGTCTGGGGCCAACGTCCTGACTTTC

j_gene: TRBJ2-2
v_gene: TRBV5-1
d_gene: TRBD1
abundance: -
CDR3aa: CASSGTGNTGELFF
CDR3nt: TGCGCCAGCAGTGGGACAGGGAACACCGGGGAGCTGTTTTTT

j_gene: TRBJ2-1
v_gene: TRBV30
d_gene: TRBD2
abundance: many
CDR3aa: CAWKTSGPYNEQFF
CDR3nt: TGTGCCTGGAAGACTAGCGGGCCCTACAATGAGCAGTTCTTC

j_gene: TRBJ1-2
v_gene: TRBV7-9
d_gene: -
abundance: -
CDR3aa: CASSFGGGQGYTF
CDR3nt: TGTGCCAGCAGCTTTGGGGGAGGTCAGGGCTACACCTTC

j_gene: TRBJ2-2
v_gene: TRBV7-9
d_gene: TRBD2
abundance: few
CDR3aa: CASSLALAGDLVNTGELFF
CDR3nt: TGTGCCAGCAGCTTAGCGTTAGCGGGAGACTTAGTGAACACCGGGGAGCTGTTTTTT

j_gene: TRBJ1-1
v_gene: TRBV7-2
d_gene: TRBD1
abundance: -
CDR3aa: CASSAQPGQGGAFF
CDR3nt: TGTGCCAGCAGCGCGCAACCGGGACAGGGGGGAGCTTTCTTT

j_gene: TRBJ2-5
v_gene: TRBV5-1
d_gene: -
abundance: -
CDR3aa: CASSMGLGSVQETQYF
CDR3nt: TGCGCCAGCAGCATGGGTTTAGGTAGCGTACAAGAGACCCAGTACTTC

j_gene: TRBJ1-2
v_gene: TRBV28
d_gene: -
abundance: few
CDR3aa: CASSSPETTGVYGYTF
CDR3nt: TGTGCCAGCAGTTCCCCGGAGACGACGGGGGTATATGGCTACACCTTC

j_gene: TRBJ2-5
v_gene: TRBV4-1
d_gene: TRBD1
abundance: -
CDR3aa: CASSPSGQGFETQYF
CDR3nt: TGCGCCAGCAGCCCCTCTGGACAGGGCTTTGAGACCCAGTACTTC

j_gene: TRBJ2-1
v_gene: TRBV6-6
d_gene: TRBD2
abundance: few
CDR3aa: CASSRGLAGTRGYRNEQFF
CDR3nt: TGTGCCAGCAGCCGAGGACTAGCGGGGACTAGGGGGTACAGGAATGAGCAGTTCTTC

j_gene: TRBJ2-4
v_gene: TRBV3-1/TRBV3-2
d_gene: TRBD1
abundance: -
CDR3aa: CASSQDGDSKNIQYF
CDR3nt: TGTGCCAGCAGCCAAGATGGGGACAGCAAAAACATTCAGTACTTC

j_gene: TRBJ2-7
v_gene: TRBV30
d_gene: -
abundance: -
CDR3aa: CAGERTRYYEQYF
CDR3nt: TGTGCCGGGGAGCGAACTCGGTACTACGAGCAGTACTTC

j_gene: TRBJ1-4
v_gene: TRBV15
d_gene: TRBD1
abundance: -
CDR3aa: CATSRGGTVMNEKLFF
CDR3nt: TGTGCCACCAGCAGAGGGGGGACAGTTATGAATGAAAAACTGTTTTTT

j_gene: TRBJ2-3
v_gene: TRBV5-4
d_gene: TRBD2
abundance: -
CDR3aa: CASTRGTSGRADTQYF
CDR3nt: TGTGCCAGCACCCGAGGGACTAGCGGGAGGGCAGATACGCAGTATTTT

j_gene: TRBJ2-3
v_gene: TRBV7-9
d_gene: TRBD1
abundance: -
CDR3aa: CASSLVPGTGNTDTQYF
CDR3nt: TGTGCCAGCAGCTTAGTACCCGGGACAGGGAACACAGATACGCAGTATTTT

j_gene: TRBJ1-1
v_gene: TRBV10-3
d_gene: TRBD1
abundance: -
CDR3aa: CAISADRDAEAFF
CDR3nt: TGTGCCATCAGTGCGGACAGGGACGCTGAAGCTTTCTTT

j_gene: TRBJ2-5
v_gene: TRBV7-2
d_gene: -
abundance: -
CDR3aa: CASSLLAQETQYF
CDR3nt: TGTGCCAGCAGCTTATTAGCCCAAGAGACCCAGTACTTC

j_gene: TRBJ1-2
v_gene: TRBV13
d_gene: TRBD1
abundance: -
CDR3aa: CASSFGTGFYGYTF
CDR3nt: TGTGCCAGCAGCTTTGGGACAGGGTTCTATGGCTACACCTTC

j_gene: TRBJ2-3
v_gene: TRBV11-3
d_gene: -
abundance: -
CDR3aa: CASSPQVGAGTPDTQYF
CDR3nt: TGTGCCAGCAGCCCCCAGGTTGGCGCCGGAACCCCAGATACGCAGTATTTT

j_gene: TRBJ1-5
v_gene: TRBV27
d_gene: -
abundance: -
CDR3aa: CASSPLRGEGNQPQHF
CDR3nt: TGTGCCAGCAGTCCCTTACGCGGGGAGGGCAATCAGCCCCAGCATTTT

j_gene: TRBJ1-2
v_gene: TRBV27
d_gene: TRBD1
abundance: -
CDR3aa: CASSLTPDRAIGGYTF
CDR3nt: TGTGCCAGCAGTTTGACCCCGGACAGGGCAATAGGTGGCTACACCTTC

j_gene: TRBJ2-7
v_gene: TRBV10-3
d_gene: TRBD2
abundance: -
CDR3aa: CAISESGLSGEQYF
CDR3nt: TGTGCCATCAGTGAGTCGGGACTATCAGGGGAGCAGTACTTC

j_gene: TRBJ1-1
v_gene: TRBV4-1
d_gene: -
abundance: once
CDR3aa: CASSQDREGSNTEAFF
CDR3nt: TGCGCCAGCAGCCAAGATAGGGAGGGGTCGAACACTGAAGCTTTCTTT